This is a list of T cell receptor beta chains from one sample in a study of shared clonotypes between healthy human individuals. The assay was immunoSEQ multiplex PCR, and TCRdb's table has in-frame clones only and misses some. Of 2 million to 2.5 million clones listed, about 92% were seen once; the top ten hold 0.3% to 0.4%. The sequencing sample was made of naive CD4+ T cells from PBMCs. Every receptor here comes from a man aged 18 to 35 in good health. Some clones in this sample may be carry-over from other donors' samples. Both conserved end residues are trimmed from each CDR3.

CDR3aa,j_gene,v_gene
ASSPGGQGTGELF,TRBJ2-2,TRBV5-1
ASSPDRARAEAF,TRBJ1-1,TRBV28
ASSPRGGDTEAF,TRBJ1-1,TRBV9
ASSAPRAGWIETQY,TRBJ2-5,TRBV9
ASSFTAGGTADTQY,TRBJ2-3,TRBV5-1
ASSPRLAGEETQY,TRBJ2-5,TRBV7-9
ASSQREGRYEQY,TRBJ2-7,TRBV7-9
ASRTPGGLHGYT,TRBJ1-2,TRBV19
ASSLSSGFTDTQY,TRBJ2-3,TRBV7-9
ASSLSQNIQY,TRBJ2-4,TRBV7-2
ASSLGKETQY,TRBJ2-5,TRBV5-8
ASSVGTGYGYT,TRBJ1-2,TRBV9
ASRETQY,TRBJ2-5,TRBV7-3
ASSPGRRYEQY,TRBJ2-7,TRBV7-2
ASSLDGSSGANVLT,TRBJ2-6,TRBV5-1
ASSQEGPGEQY,TRBJ2-7,TRBV4-3
ASSLRTSGIYEQY,TRBJ2-7,TRBV4-2
ASSATSGISYEQY,TRBJ2-7,TRBV7-2
SVGTGSEKLF,TRBJ1-4,TRBV29-1
AWGTGSTDTQY,TRBJ2-3,TRBV30
ASSLPPGTGGAGGYT,TRBJ1-2,TRBV5-4
ATSRDTGRLASGNTIY,TRBJ1-3,TRBV15
ASSPGLAGGTDTQY,TRBJ2-3,TRBV28
ASSPNTGQGAGGYT,TRBJ1-2,TRBV18
ACRRGPEKLF,TRBJ1-4,TRBV30
ASRHAGRRTDTQY,TRBJ2-3,TRBV25-1
ASTHGDRQETQY,TRBJ2-5,TRBV2
ASSPRNTGELF,TRBJ2-2,TRBV5-1
SVGDSWEETQY,TRBJ2-5,TRBV29-1
ASSLTGLPIHIQY,TRBJ2-4,TRBV28
ASTPDSLDTQY,TRBJ2-3,TRBV2
ASSLQGAKYEQY,TRBJ2-7,TRBV27
SVVVLGGDQPQH,TRBJ1-5,TRBV29-1
ASSLAGDEQF,TRBJ2-1,TRBV11-1
ASQIFDEQF,TRBJ2-1,TRBV28
ASSFAAGAVTGELF,TRBJ2-2,TRBV11-2
ASSPGQAHQPQH,TRBJ1-5,TRBV7-9
ASSPYGGSDNEQF,TRBJ2-1,TRBV7-6
ASSQGQRAGNEQF,TRBJ2-1,TRBV7-3
ASSLGPISDKYGYT,TRBJ1-2,TRBV5-1
ASSIYSGKESGYT,TRBJ1-2,TRBV19
ASSLAWVGELF,TRBJ2-2,TRBV5-1
ASSPPLGGGSYNEQF,TRBJ2-1,TRBV9
ASSITPHTRLAGDNNEQF,TRBJ2-1,TRBV19
ASSLGILGSDNSPLH,TRBJ1-6,TRBV5-1
ATSNGASGRLGEQY,TRBJ2-7,TRBV15
ASSLTSGETQY,TRBJ2-5,TRBV7-9
ASSLQGDSYEQY,TRBJ2-7,TRBV5-1